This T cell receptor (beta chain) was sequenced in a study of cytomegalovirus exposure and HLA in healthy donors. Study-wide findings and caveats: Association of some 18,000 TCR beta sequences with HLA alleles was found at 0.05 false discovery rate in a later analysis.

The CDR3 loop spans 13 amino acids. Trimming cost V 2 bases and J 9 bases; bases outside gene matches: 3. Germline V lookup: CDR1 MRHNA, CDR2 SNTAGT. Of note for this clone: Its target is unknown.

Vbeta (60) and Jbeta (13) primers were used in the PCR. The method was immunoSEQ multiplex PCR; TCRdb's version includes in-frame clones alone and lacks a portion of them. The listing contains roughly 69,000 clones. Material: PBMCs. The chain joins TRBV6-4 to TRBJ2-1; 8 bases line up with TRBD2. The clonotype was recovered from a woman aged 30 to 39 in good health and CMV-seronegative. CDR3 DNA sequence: TGTGCCAGCAGTGACGGGACTAGTATTGAGCAGTTCTTC. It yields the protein CASSDGTSIEQFF.